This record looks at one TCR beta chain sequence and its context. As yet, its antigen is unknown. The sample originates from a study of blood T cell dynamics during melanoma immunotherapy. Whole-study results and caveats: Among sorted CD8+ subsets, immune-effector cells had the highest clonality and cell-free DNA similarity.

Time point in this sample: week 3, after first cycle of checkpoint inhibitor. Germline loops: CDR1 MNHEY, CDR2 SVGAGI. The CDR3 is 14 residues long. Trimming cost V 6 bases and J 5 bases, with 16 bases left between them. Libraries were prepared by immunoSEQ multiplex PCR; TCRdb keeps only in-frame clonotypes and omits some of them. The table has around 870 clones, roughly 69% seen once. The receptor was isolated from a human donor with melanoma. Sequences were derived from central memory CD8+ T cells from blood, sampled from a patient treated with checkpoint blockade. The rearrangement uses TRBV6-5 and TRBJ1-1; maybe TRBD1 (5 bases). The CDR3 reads CASSRTSEGTEAFF. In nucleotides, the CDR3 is TGTGCCAGCAGCCGTACATCCGAGGGGACTGAAGCTTTCTTT.